This is a list of T cell receptor beta chains from one sample in a study of glioma-infiltrating T cells. A single record per CDR3 protein comes from TCRdb applying MiXCR to the multiplex PCR reads. The table has roughly 350,000 distinct CDR3 sequences, approximately 42% seen once. The material sequenced was glioma tissue, nonneoplastic brain tissue, or PBMCs (not recorded which). The receptors stem from a human donor with low-grade glioma or glioblastoma, undergoing nonglioma brain surgery, or in good health (not recorded which). CDR3s include the opening cysteine and the closing phenylalanine or tryptophan. The order of the fields is J gene, D gene, clone size, V gene, CDR3 DNA, CDR3 protein. D genes are given only for firm matches. The size of a clone is reported for some rows only, either as once, few or many, or as a class for expanded clones.

TRBJ1-5,TRBD1,few,TRBV4-1,TGCGCCAGCAGCAACCCCGGACAGGGTTTGGGCAATCAGCCCCAGCATTTT,CASSNPGQGLGNQPQHF
TRBJ2-1,TRBD2,few,TRBV20-1,TGCAGTGCTAGGATCCTAGCGGGGGAGCAGTTCTTC,CSARILAGEQFF
TRBJ2-7,.,many,TRBV20-1,TGCAGTGCTACGGACACCGACTCCTACGAGCAGTACTTC,CSATDTDSYEQYF
TRBJ2-5,.,few,TRBV7-9,TGTGCCAGCAGCTTAGAGGAAGAGACCCAGTACTTC,CASSLEEETQYF
TRBJ2-7,TRBD2,.,TRBV7-3,TGTGCCAGCAGCTCAACAGGGACTAGTTACGAGCAGTACTTC,CASSSTGTSYEQYF
TRBJ2-1,.,many,TRBV28,TGTGCCAGCAGTCTTCAGAAGAATGAGCAGTTCTTC,CASSLQKNEQFF
TRBJ1-1,.,.,TRBV5-4,TGTGCCAGTAGCTTGGACAACCTGAACACTGAAGCTTTCTTT,CASSLDNLNTEAFF
TRBJ1-1,TRBD1,.,TRBV20-1,TGCAGTGCTTCCCGGACAGGGCGAACTGAAGCTTTCTTT,CSASRTGRTEAFF
TRBJ2-1,TRBD1,few,TRBV20-1,TGCAGTGCTAGAGGGACAGGGAATGAGCAGTTCTTC,CSARGTGNEQFF
TRBJ1-1,TRBD1,.,TRBV12-3/TRBV12-4,TGTGCCAGCAGTCCCCGACGGGACAGGGGGCCGAGGGGCACTGAAGCTTTCTTT,CASSPRRDRGPRGTEAFF
TRBJ2-1,.,.,TRBV4-1,TGCGCCAGCAGCCAAGGGAGATCCGGGAATGAGCAGCTCTTC,CASSQGRSGNEQLF
TRBJ1-5,TRBD1,many,TRBV20-1,TGCAGTGCCCGCCCCGGGACAGGGCCGTATAGCAATCAGCCCCAGCATTTT,CSARPGTGPYSNQPQHF
TRBJ2-1,.,many,TRBV27,TGTGCCAGCAGTTCCGACGGATACAATGAGCAGTTCTTC,CASSSDGYNEQFF
TRBJ1-1,.,many,TRBV6-1,TGTGCCAGCAGTGGTAAGGGGACTAACACTGAAGCTTTCTTT,CASSGKGTNTEAFF
TRBJ2-3,TRBD1,many,TRBV27,TGTGCCAGCAGTCGGGGGACAGGGAGAGATACGCAGTATTTT,CASSRGTGRDTQYF
TRBJ2-5,TRBD1,once,TRBV29-1,TGCAGCGTTGGGGGCTGGGACAGGGGTCAAGAGACCCAGTACTTC,CSVGGWDRGQETQYF
TRBJ2-1,TRBD2,.,TRBV20-1,TGCATTGGGGGAGGGAACTACAATGAGAAGTTCTTC,CIGGGNYNEKFF
TRBJ1-2,TRBD1,few,TRBV7-9,TGTGCCAGCAGCTTAAGAGGGGGCGAAGACTATGGCTACACCTTC,CASSLRGGEDYGYTF
TRBJ1-1,.,many,TRBV28,TGTGCCAGCAGTACCCACTTCACTGAAGCTTTCTTT,CASSTHFTEAFF
TRBJ2-3,TRBD1,few,TRBV10-3,TGTGCCATCAGTGGATTACAGGGGGCAGATACGCAGTATTTT,CAISGLQGADTQYF
TRBJ2-7,TRBD2,few,TRBV7-9,TGTGCCAGCAGCTCACCCCTGACTAGCGGGTTCTACGAGCAGTACTTC,CASSSPLTSGFYEQYF
TRBJ1-2,.,many,TRBV6-1,TGTGCCAGCAGTGAAGAACCCGGGGTTGGCTACACCTTC,CASSEEPGVGYTF
TRBJ2-7,TRBD2,few,TRBV7-9,TGTGCCAGCAGCTTGGGGTCTAGCGGGAGCTACGAGCAGTACTTC,CASSLGSSGSYEQYF
TRBJ2-7,.,few,TRBV2,TGTGCCGAGGGCAGGGAAACCTACGAGCAGTACTTC,CAEGRETYEQYF
TRBJ2-4,TRBD2,many,TRBV27,TGTGCCAGCAGTTTGGGAAGGCGGGAGGCAGAAAACATTCAGTACTTC,CASSLGRREAENIQYF
TRBJ2-4,TRBD2,.,TRBV28,TGTGCCAGCAGCCAAGATGGTGCGGGAGGCACATCCGGCATTCAGTACTTC,CASSQDGAGGTSGIQYF
TRBJ2-7,.,many,TRBV4-2,TGTGCCAGCAGCCAGGGAAGGTCCTACGAGCAGTACTTC,CASSQGRSYEQYF
TRBJ2-7,.,.,TRBV7-6,TGTGCCAGCAGCTTAAATTTGGTCAACTCCTACGAGCAGTACTTC,CASSLNLVNSYEQYF
TRBJ2-3,.,.,TRBV20-1,TGCAGTGCCCTGCGGTGGGGGAGCACAGATGCGCAGTATTTT,CSALRWGSTDAQYF
TRBJ2-5,.,.,TRBV6-2/TRBV6-3,TGTGCCAGCAGTTGCTCGATCGGCGAGACCCAGTACTTC,CASSCSIGETQYF
TRBJ1-5,.,many,TRBV27,TGTGCCAGCAGTTTTTCAGGCCGCGGCGGCAGCCAAAATCAGCCCCAGCATTTT,CASSFSGRGGSQNQPQHF
TRBJ2-1,.,.,TRBV5-6,TGTGCCAGCAGCTTGACAAGTTTGACCGATGAGCAGCTCTTC,CASSLTSLTDEQLF
TRBJ2-7,TRBD1,many,TRBV27,TGTGCCAGCAGTTTTGGGACAGGGGGCTACGAGCAGTACTTC,CASSFGTGGYEQYF
TRBJ2-3,.,.,TRBV19,TGTGCCAGTAGTATGAAGCTAACTAGCACAGATACGCAGTATTTT,CASSMKLTSTDTQYF
TRBJ2-3,.,many,TRBV4-1,TGCGCCAGCAGCCAAGTTAGGCGCTATACGCAGTATTTT,CASSQVRRYTQYF
TRBJ2-7,.,few,TRBV20-1,TGCAGTGGGACAGAGGGTCGGGGATTCTACGAGCAGTACTTC,CSGTEGRGFYEQYF
TRBJ1-2,TRBD1,few,TRBV7-9,TGTGCCAGCAGCGGGACAGGGGGCAACTATGGCTACACCTTC,CASSGTGGNYGYTF
TRBJ1-1,.,.,TRBV6-1,TGTGCCAGCAGTGAACGGCCGGGGAGAACTGAAGCTTTCTTT,CASSERPGRTEAFF
TRBJ2-2,TRBD1,.,TRBV28,TGTGCCGGTCGGGACAGCTTAAAGGTCGGCGGGGAGCTGTTTTTT,CAGRDSLKVGGELFF
TRBJ2-3,TRBD2,.,TRBV4-2,TGTGCCAGCAGATCGGGGGGGCCCACAGATACGCAGTATTTT,CASRSGGPTDTQYF
TRBJ2-7,TRBD2,few,TRBV14,TGTGCCAGCAGCCAAGAACGGGCGCTAGCGGGACTCTACGAGCAGTACTTC,CASSQERALAGLYEQYF
TRBJ1-5,.,.,TRBV7-9,TGTGCCAGCAGCCCCGTTGGACCAAGTTTACAGCCCCAGCATTTT,CASSPVGPSLQPQHF
TRBJ1-1,.,many,TRBV27,TGTGCCAGCAGTCCTAGCGCGCAGGGGAAGACTGAAGCTTTCTTT,CASSPSAQGKTEAFF
TRBJ1-1,.,many,TRBV11-2,TGTGCCAGCAGCCGAAACAGGGCGAACACTGAAGCTTTCTTT,CASSRNRANTEAFF
TRBJ2-7,.,.,TRBV19,TGTGCCAGTAGTCTCGGCGCGGACGAGCAGTACTTC,CASSLGADEQYF
TRBJ2-5,.,once,TRBV10-3,TGTGCCATCAGTGACCGGGGTCCACAAGAGACCCAGTACTTC,CAISDRGPQETQYF
TRBJ1-5,.,.,TRBV6-2/TRBV6-3,TGTGCCAGCAGTTACGGAGTGGGCGGGCAGCCCCAGCATTTT,CASSYGVGGQPQHF
TRBJ1-2,.,many,TRBV28,TGTGCCAGCAGTCCGACGGCGGGAAGGGACGGTAACTATGGCTACACCTTC,CASSPTAGRDGNYGYTF
TRBJ2-1,.,many,TRBV15,TGTGCCACCAGCAGAGATCCCCGGGACGGATACAATGAGCAGTTCTTC,CATSRDPRDGYNEQFF
TRBJ2-3,.,.,TRBV29-1,TGCAGCGTTGAAGCGCTACCTGGTGCGCAGTATTTT,CSVEALPGAQYF
TRBJ2-3,TRBD2,few,TRBV7-2,TGTGCCAGCAGCTTAACCCCGCGGGGGTTTTCGGCAGATACGCAGTATTTT,CASSLTPRGFSADTQYF
TRBJ2-6,TRBD1,.,TRBV20-1,TGCAGTGCTTCGGACAGGGTTACTGGGGCCAACGTCCTGACTTTC,CSASDRVTGANVLTF
TRBJ1-1,TRBD1,many,TRBV10-3,TGTGCCATCAGTACGGGACAGGGGGACCGTGAAGCTTTCTTT,CAISTGQGDREAFF
TRBJ2-3,TRBD2,.,TRBV7-9,TGTGCCAGCAGCTTAGCGCACGGACTAGCGGGAGGCCACACAGATACGCAGTATTTT,CASSLAHGLAGGHTDTQYF
TRBJ2-7,TRBD2,few,TRBV4-1,TGCGCCAGCAGCCTGGTTAGCGGGTCGACCTCCTACGAGCAGTACTTC,CASSLVSGSTSYEQYF
TRBJ1-5,.,many,TRBV28,TGTGCCAGCAGCCCCGGAACGGGGGGCGGCCTCCGAAATCAGCCCCAGCATTTT,CASSPGTGGGLRNQPQHF
TRBJ2-1,.,few,TRBV20-1,TGCAGTGCTAGAGATTCAAGGATAGCGGACAATGAGCAGTTCTTC,CSARDSRIADNEQFF
TRBJ1-4,TRBD1,.,TRBV20-1,TGCAGTACTAGAGAAGACAGGGGCTCTGAAAAACTGTTTTTT,CSTREDRGSEKLFF
TRBJ2-7,.,few,TRBV27,TGTGCCAGCAGCTGGGGGGAAGCCTACGAGCAGTACTTC,CASSWGEAYEQYF